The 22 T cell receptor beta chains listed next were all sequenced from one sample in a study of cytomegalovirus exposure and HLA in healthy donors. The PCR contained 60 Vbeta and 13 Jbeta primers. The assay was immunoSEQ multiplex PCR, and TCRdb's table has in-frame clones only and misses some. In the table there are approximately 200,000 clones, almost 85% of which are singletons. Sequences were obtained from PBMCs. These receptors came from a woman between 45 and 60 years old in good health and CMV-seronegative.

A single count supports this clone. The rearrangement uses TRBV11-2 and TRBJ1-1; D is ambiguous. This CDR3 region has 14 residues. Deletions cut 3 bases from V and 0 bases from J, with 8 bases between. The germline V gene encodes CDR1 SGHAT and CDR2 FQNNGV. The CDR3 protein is CASSLGQLNTEAFF. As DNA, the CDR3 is TGTGCCAGCAGCTTGGGCCAGTTGAACACTGAAGCTTTCTTT. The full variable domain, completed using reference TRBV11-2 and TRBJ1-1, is EAGVAQSPRYKIIEKRQSVAFWCNPISGHATLYWYQQILGQGPKLLIQFQNNGVVDDSQLPKDRFSAERLKGVDSTLKIQPAKLEDSAVYLCASSLGQLNTEAFFGQGTRLTVV.

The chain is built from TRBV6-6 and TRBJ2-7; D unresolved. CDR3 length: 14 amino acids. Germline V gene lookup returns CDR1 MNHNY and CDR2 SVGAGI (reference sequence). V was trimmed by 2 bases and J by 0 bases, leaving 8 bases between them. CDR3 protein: CASSYREVSYEQYF. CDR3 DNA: TGTGCCAGCAGTTACCGCGAGGTCTCCTACGAGCAGTACTTC.

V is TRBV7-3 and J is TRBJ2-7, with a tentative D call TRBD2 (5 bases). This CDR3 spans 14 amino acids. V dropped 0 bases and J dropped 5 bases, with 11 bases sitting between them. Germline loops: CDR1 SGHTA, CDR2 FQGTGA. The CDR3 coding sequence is TGTGCCAGCAGCTTAACGGGAGTTATTCACGAGCAGTACTTC. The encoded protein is CASSLTGVIHEQYF.

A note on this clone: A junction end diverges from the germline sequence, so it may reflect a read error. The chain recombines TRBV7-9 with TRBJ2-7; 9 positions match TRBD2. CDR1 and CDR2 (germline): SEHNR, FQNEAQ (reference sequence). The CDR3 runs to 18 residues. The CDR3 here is CSSSSGRASPGAGGEQYF. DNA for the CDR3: TGTTCCAGCAGCTCCGGCAGGGCGAGTCCCGGAGCGGGAGGCGAGCAGTACTTC.

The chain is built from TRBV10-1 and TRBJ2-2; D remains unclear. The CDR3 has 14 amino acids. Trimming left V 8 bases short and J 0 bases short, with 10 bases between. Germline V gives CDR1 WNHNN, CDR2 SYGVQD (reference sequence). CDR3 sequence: CASQLGTNTGELFF. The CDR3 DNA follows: TGCGCCAGCCAACTGGGCACGAACACCGGGGAGCTGTTTTTT.

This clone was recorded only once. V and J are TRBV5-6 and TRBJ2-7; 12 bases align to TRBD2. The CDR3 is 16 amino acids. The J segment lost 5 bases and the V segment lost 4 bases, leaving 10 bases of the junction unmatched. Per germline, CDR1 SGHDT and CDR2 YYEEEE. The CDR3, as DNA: TGTGCCAGCAGCCTACTAGCGGGAGGAACATGGCACGAGCAGTACTTC. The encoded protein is CASSLLAGGTWHEQYF.

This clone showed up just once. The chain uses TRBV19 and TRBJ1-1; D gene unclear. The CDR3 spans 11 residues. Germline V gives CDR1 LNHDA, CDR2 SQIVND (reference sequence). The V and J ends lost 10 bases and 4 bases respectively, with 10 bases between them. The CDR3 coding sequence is TGTGCCACTACTCAACGCACTGAAGCTTTCTTT. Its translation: CATTQRTEAFF.

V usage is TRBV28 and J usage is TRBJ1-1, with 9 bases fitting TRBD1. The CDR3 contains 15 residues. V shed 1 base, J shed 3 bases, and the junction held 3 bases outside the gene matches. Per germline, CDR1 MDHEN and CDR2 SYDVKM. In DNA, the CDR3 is TGTGCCAGCAGTTTATCACAGGGGGCGGACACTGAAGCTTTCTTT. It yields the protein CASSLSQGADTEAFF.

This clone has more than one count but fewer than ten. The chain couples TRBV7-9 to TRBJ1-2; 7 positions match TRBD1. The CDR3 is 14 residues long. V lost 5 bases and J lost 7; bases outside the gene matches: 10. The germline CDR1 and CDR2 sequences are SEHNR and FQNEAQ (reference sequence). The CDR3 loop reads CASSATGVTGGYTF. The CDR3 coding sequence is TGTGCCAGCAGCGCCACAGGGGTTACGGGTGGCTACACCTTC.

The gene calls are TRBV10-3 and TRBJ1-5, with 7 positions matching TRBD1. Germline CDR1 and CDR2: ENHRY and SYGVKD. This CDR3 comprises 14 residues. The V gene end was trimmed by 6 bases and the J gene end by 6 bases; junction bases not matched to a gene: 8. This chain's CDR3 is CAIRSGGRSQPQHF. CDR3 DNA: TGTGCCATCAGGTCAGGGGGAAGGAGTCAGCCCCAGCATTTT.

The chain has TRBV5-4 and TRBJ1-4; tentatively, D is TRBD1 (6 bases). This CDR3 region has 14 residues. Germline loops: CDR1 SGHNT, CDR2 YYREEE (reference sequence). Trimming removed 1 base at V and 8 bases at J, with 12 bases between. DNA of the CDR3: TGTGCCAGCAGCTTGTCAGCAGGGGCGGAAAAACTGTTTTTT. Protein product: CASSLSAGAEKLFF.

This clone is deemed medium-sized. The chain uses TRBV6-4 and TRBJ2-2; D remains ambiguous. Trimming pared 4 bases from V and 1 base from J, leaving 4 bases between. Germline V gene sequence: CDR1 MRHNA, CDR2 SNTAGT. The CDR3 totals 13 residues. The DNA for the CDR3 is TGTGCCAGCAGTGCAGGGAACACCGGGGAGCTGTTTTTT. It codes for CASSAGNTGELFF.

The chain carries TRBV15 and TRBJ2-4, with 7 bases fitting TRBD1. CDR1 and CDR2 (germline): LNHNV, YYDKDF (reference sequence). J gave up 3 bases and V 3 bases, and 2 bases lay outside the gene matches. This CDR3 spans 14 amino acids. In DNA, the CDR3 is TGTGCCACCAGCAGTGGGGACAGCAAAAACATTCAGTACTTC. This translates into CATSSGDSKNIQYF.

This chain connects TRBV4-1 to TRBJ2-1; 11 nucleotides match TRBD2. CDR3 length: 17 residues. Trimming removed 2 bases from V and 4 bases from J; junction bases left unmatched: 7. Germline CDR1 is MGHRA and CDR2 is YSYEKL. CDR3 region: CASSQSPGLAAYNEQFF. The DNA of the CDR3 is TGCGCCAGCAGCCAATCACCGGGACTAGCGGCTTACAATGAGCAGTTCTTC.

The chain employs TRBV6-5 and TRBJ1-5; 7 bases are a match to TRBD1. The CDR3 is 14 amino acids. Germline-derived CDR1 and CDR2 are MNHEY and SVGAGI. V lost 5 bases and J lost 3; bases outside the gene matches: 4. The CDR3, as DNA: TGTGCCAGCAGTGAAGGGACAGACAATCAGCCCCAGCATTTT. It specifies CASSEGTDNQPQHF.

CDR3 sequence reads: CASSSTGGGQTFF. Here the CDR3 DNA reads TGTGCCAGCAGCTCAACAGGGGGGGGCCAGACTTTCTTT. The chain uses TRBV7-6 and TRBJ1-1; 8 positions match TRBD1. Trimming removed 4 bases from V and 12 bases from J; junction bases left unmatched: 10. CDR3 length: 13 amino acids. CDR1 is SGHVS, CDR2 FNYEAQ, per germline. The full variable domain, with the rest looked up from reference TRBV7-6 and TRBJ1-1, is GAGVSQSPRYKVTKRGQDVALRCDPISGHVSLYWYRQALGQGPEFLTYFNYEAQQDKSGLPNDRFSAERPEGSISTLTIQRTEQRDSAMYRCASSSTGGGQTFFGQGTRLTVV.

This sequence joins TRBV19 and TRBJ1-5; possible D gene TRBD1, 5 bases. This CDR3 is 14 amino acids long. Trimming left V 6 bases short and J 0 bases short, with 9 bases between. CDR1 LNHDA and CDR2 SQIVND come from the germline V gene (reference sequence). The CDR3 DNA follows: TGTGCCAGTAGGACAGTTTATAGCAATCAGCCCCAGCATTTT. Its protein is CASRTVYSNQPQHF.

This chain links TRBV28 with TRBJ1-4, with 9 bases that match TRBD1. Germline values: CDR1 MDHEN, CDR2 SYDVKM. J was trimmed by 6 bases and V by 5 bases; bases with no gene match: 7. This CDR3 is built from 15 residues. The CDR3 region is CASSTNRGLYEKLFF. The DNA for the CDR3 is TGTGCCAGCAGTACCAACAGGGGGCTTTATGAAAAACTGTTTTTT.

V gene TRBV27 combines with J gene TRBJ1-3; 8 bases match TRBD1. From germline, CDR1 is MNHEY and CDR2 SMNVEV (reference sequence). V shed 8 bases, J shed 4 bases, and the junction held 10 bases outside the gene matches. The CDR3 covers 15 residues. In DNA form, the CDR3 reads TGTGCCAGCCGATCGGACAGGGTGAAAGGAAACACCATATATTTT. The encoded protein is CASRSDRVKGNTIYF.

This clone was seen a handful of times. CDR3 DNA sequence: TGCGCCAGCAGCTTGGGGTTGCGGGTGACTAGTGATCCCGAGTCCGGGGAGCTGTTTTTT. This codes for CASSLGLRVTSDPESGELFF. The chain recombines TRBV5-1 with TRBJ2-2; tentative D call: TRBD2 (6 bases). The length of the CDR3 is 20 residues. Germline V gene sequence: CDR1 SGHRS, CDR2 YFSETQ. V was clipped by 0 bases and J by 6 bases, with 27 bases between them.

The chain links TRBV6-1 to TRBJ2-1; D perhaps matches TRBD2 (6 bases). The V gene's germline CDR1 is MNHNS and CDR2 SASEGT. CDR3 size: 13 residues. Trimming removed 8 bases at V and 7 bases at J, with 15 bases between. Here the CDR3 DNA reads TGTGCCAGCTCTTTCGGCGGGGTAAATGAGCAGTTCTTC. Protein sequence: CASSFGGVNEQFF.

This CDR3 reads CASSYSIRGQPQHF. In DNA form, the CDR3 reads TGTGCCAGCAGTTACTCGATAAGGGGCCAGCCCCAGCATTTT. This chain joins TRBV6-5 and TRBJ1-5; D is possibly TRBD1 (5 bases). V lost 0 bases, J lost 7 bases, and 10 bases lay in between. Germline values: CDR1 MNHEY, CDR2 SVGAGI. CDR3 length equals 14 residues.